The T cell receptor (beta chain) under discussion was sequenced for a study of T cells in Graves' hyperthyroidism and ophthalmopathy. Regions amplified from RNA transcripts were the TCR beta CDR3 regions. The TCR CDR3 first-round RT-PCR relied on the HTBI primer set. Using its own MiXCR run on the multiplex PCR reads, TCRdb lists one record per CDR3 protein. The table has under 400,000 distinct CDR3 sequences, roughly 15% seen once; the top ten hold approximately 35%. This clonotype has a handful of counts. The ends were cut back, 7 bases at V and 0 bases at J, with 16 bases in the middle. CDR3 length: 16 residues.

This chain joins TRBV12-3 or TRBV12-4 and TRBJ2-1, with D possibly matching TRBD2 (5 bases). Source material: blood. The origin of this receptor is a man younger than 40 with Graves' hyperthyroidism. CDR3 loop: CASTPGKRNSYNEQFF. The DNA of the CDR3 is TGTGCCAGCACCCCCGGGAAGCGGAACTCCTACAATGAGCAGTTCTTC.